The text below deals with one TCR beta chain. Its antigen is currently unknown. Genomic DNA templated the TCR beta VDJ and CDR3 profiling. TCRdb used MiXCR to reprocess the reads, holding one entry per CDR3 protein. This table has hundreds of thousands of distinct CDR3 sequences, 25% to 40% appearing once. In patients chosen for sequencing, flow cytometry had shown CD8+CD57+ cell expansion. This entry belongs to a study of CD8+CD57+ T cells in acquired aplastic anemia. The CDR3 is 17 residues long. CDR1 and CDR2 from the germline V gene are SGHAT and FQNNGV. Trimming cost V 5 bases and J 5 bases; bases outside gene matches: 13. Findings and limits, study-wide: Both patients and controls carried the same twenty-nine CD8+ CDR3 sequences.

The sequenced sample consisted of sorted CD4+, CD8+, or CD8+CD57+ T cells (not recorded which) from PBMCs. The V and J genes are TRBV11-2 and TRBJ2-5; 11 bases are a match to TRBD2. The sequence came from a human donor with aplastic anemia. CDR3 protein: CASSTIPTSGAGETQYF. The CDR3 DNA follows: TGTGCCAGCAGCACCATCCCGACTAGCGGGGCTGGGGAGACCCAGTACTTC. The full variable domain, completed using reference TRBV11-2 and TRBJ2-5, is EAGVAQSPRYKIIEKRQSVAFWCNPISGHATLYWYQQILGQGPKLLIQFQNNGVVDDSQLPKDRFSAERLKGVDSTLKIQPAKLEDSAVYLCASSTIPTSGAGETQYFGPGTRLLVL.